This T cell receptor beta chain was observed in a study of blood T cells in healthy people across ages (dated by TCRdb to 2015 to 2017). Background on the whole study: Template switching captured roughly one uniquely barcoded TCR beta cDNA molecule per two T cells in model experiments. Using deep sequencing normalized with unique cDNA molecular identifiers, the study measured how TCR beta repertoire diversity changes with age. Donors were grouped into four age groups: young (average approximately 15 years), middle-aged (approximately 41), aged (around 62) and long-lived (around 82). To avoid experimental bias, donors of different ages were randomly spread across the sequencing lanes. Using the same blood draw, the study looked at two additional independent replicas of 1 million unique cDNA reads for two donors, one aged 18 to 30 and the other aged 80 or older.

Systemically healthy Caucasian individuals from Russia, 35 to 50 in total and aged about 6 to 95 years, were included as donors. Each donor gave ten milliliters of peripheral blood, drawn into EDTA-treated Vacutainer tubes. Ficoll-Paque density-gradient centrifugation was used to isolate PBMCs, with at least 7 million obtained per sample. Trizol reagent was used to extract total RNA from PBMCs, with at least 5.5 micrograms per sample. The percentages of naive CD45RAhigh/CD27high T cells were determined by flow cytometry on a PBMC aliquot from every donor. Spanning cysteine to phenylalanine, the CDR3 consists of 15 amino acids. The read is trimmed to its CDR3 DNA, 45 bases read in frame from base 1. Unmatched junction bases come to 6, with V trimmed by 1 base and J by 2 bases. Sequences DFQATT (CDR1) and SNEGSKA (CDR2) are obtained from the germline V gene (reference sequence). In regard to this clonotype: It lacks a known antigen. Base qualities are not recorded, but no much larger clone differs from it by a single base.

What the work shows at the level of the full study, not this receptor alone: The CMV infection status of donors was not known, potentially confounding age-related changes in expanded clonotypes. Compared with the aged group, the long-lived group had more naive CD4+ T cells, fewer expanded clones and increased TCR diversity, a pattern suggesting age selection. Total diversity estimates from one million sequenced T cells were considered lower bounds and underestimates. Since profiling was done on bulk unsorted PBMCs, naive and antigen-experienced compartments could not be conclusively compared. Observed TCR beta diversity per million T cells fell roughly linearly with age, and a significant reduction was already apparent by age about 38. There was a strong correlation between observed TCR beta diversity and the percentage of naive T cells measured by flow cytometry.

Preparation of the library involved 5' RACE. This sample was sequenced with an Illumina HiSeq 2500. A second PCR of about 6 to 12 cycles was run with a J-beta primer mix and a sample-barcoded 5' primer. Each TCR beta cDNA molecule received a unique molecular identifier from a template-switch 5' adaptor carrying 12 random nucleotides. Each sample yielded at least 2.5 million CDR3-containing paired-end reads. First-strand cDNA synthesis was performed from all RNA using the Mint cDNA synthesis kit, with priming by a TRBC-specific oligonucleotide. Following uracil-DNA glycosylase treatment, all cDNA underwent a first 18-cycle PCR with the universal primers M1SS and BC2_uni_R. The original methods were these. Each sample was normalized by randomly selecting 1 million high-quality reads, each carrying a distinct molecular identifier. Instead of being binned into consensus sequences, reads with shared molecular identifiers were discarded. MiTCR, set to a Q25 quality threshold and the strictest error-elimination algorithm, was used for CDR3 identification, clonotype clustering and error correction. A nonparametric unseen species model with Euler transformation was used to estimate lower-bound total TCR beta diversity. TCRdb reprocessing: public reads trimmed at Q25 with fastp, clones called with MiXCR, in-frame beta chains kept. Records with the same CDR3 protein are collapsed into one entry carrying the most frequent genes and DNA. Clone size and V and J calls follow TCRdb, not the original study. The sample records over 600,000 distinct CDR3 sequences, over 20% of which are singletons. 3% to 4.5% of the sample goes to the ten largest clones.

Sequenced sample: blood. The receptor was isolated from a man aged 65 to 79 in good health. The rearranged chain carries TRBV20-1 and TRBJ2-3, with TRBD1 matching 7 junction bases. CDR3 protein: CSARGGTDYTDTQYF. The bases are TGCAGTGCTAGAGGGGGGACAGACTACACAGATACGCAGTATTTT.